This T cell receptor (beta chain) stems from a study of T cell responses to AZD1222 COVID-19 vaccine. The data were produced by immunoSEQ multiplex PCR, yet TCRdb's version contains in-frame clones alone and is incomplete. The table has over 70,000 clones, roughly 89% seen once. Study-wide findings and caveats: The study reported that nearly half of spike-specific TCRs target unmutated variant regions.

A note on this clone: The antigen is unknown.

This specimen consisted of peripheral blood, obtained 28 days after the second AZD1222 dose. The receptor was derived from an adult who received the AZD1222 COVID-19 vaccine.

CDR3 sequence reads: CATPGPFSYEQYF. The CDR3 DNA follows: TGTGCCACCCCGGGACCGTTTTCCTACGAGCAGTACTTC. The V and J genes are TRBV6-5 and TRBJ2-7; D is possibly TRBD1 or TRBD2 (5 bases each). With 10 bases removed from V and 1 base from J, the gap between germline ends came to 14 bases. Germline V lookup: CDR1 MNHEY, CDR2 SVGAGI. CDR3 length: 13 amino acids.